The next 27 T cell receptor beta chains were all read from a single sample in a study of T cell changes during pregnancy in multiple sclerosis. Using immunoSEQ multiplex PCR, the repertoire was profiled, and TCRdb retains in-frame clones only, with some absent. The sample has over 90,000 clones; roughly 93% are singletons. Sequenced here: peripheral blood, sampled after pregnancy. The receptor set was obtained from a female donor with multiple sclerosis, enrolled in a pregnancy study.

This chain links TRBV13 with TRBJ1-1; D gene ambiguous. CDR1 PRHDT and CDR2 FYEKMQ come from the germline V gene (reference sequence). The V and J ends lost 1 base and 1 base respectively, with 7 bases between them. The CDR3 spans 14 residues. The CDR3 sequence: CASSLVSGNTEAFF. In nucleotides, the CDR3 is TGTGCCAGCAGCTTAGTGTCAGGGAACACTGAAGCTTTCTTT. The full variable domain, in which reference TRBV13 and TRBJ1-1 provide the parts outside the CDR3, is AAGVIQSPRHLIKEKRETATLKCYPIPRHDTVYWYQQGPGQDPQFLISFYEKMQSDKGSIPDRFSAQQFSDYHSELNMSSLELGDSALYFCASSLVSGNTEAFFGQGTRLTVV.

This chain joins TRBV5-1 and TRBJ1-1; TRBD1 is a possible D gene (6 bases). From germline, CDR1 is SGHRS and CDR2 YFSETQ. Trimming took 4 bases from V and 1 from J, leaving 11 bases between them. The CDR3 has 14 residues. The CDR3 sequence: CASSIQGPNTEAFF. The CDR3 region has the DNA TGCGCCAGCAGCATACAGGGCCCGAACACTGAAGCTTTCTTT.

The chain couples TRBV7-9 to TRBJ1-1; TRBD1 agrees at 8 bases. CDR1 SEHNR and CDR2 FQNEAQ come from the germline V gene (reference sequence). This CDR3 contains 15 residues. The V and J ends lost 2 bases and 0 bases, in that order; junction bases with no gene match: 2. CDR3 nucleotide sequence: TGTGCCAGCAGCTTACAGGGGGCCTTGAACACTGAAGCTTTCTTT. It encodes CASSLQGALNTEAFF.

The chain joins TRBV27 to TRBJ2-7; D is unresolved. Per the germline V gene, CDR1 is MNHEY and CDR2 is SMNVEV (reference sequence). The CDR3 extends over 10 amino acids. V lost 5 bases and J lost 3, with 2 bases in between. The CDR3 bases are TGTGCCAGCAGTCTCTACGAGCAGTACTTC. Encoded protein: CASSLYEQYF.

The J gene is TRBJ1-1, the V gene TRBV2; 8 bases line up with TRBD1. The CDR3 contains 14 residues. From germline, CDR1 is SNHLY and CDR2 FYNNEI. The trim removed 8 bases at V and 4 bases at J, leaving 9 bases unmatched. The DNA for the CDR3 is TGTGCCAGCCTTGGACAGGGAGACTTCACTGAAGCTTTCTTT. Its protein is CASLGQGDFTEAFF.

In its sample, this clone was seen once. The chain links TRBV4-1 to TRBJ1-3; D gene unclear. This CDR3 contains 15 residues. Germline V gene sequence: CDR1 MGHRA, CDR2 YSYEKL. Trimming took 3 bases from V and 9 from J, leaving 18 bases between them. As DNA, the CDR3 is TGCGCCAGCAGCCACCGCGAGGCAGCTCGAAGCACCATATATTTT. The encoded protein is CASSHREAARSTIYF.

The chain employs TRBV10-1 and TRBJ1-1, with 8 nucleotides matching TRBD1. The germline gives CDR1 WNHNN, CDR2 SYGVQD (reference sequence). V lost 0 bases and J lost 6; bases outside the gene matches: 6. The CDR3 has 15 residues. The CDR3 sequence is CASSESRTGIAEAFF. The CDR3 region has the DNA TGCGCCAGCAGTGAGTCGAGGACAGGGATCGCTGAAGCTTTCTTT.

The chain employs TRBV4-1 and TRBJ2-5; 13 nucleotides align to TRBD2. The J segment lost 10 bases and the V segment lost 0 bases, leaving 8 bases of the junction unmatched. Germline V gene data show CDR1 as MGHRA and CDR2 as YSYEKL. The CDR3 sequence is 16 residues long. The CDR3 nucleotides read TGCGCCAGCAGCCAAGAATCTACTAGCGGGGGGGGTGGCCAGTACTTC. Protein sequence: CASSQESTSGGGGQYF.

This chain uses TRBV27 with TRBJ2-7; D possibly corresponds to TRBD2 (6 bases). Germline V gives CDR1 MNHEY, CDR2 SMNVEV (reference sequence). The CDR3 loop spans 16 amino acids. Trimming removed 2 bases at V and 4 bases at J, with 18 bases between. CDR3 sequence reads: CASSLGREPGGYEQYF. For the CDR3, the DNA is TGTGCCAGCAGTTTAGGTCGGGAACCTGGGGGGTACGAGCAGTACTTC.

The rearrangement uses TRBV18 and TRBJ1-1, with D perhaps matching TRBD1 (6 bases). Germline V gives CDR1 KGHSH, CDR2 LQKENI. V lost 1 base, J lost 3 bases, and 21 bases lay in between. The CDR3 has 18 amino acids. The DNA of the CDR3 is TGTGCCAGCTCACCACGGGTGACAGGTCAAGGTGGGGACACTGAAGCTTTCTTT. It encodes CASSPRVTGQGGDTEAFF. The whole variable domain, remainder taken from reference TRBV18 and TRBJ1-1, is NAGVMQNPRHLVRRRGQEARLRCSPMKGHSHVYWYRQLPEEGLKFMVYLQKENIIDESGMPKERFSAEFPKEGPSILRIQQVVRGDSAAYFCASSPRVTGQGGDTEAFFGQGTRLTVV.

This clone was found once. This chain uses TRBV5-1 with TRBJ2-2; D gene ambiguous. Germline V gives CDR1 SGHRS, CDR2 YFSETQ. Deletions cut 0 bases from V and 0 bases from J, with 12 bases between. The CDR3 runs 17 residues. The CDR3, as DNA: TGCGCCAGCAGCTTGGTTCCGGATCTAGCGAACACCGGGGAGCTGTTTTTT. This translates into CASSLVPDLANTGELFF.

V gene TRBV6-4 combines with J gene TRBJ1-1; D may be TRBD1 (6 bases). CDR3 length equals 13 residues. V lost 8 bases and J lost 1, with 11 bases in between. From germline, CDR1 is MRHNA and CDR2 SNTAGT. CDR3 coding DNA: TGTGCCAGCTCGGACAGTTCGAACACTGAAGCTTTCTTT. This translates into CASSDSSNTEAFF.

This chain connects TRBV6-5 to TRBJ2-7; no clear D. The CDR3 has 14 amino acids. Germline V lookup: CDR1 MNHEY, CDR2 SVGAGI. Trimming removed 6 bases from V and 1 base from J, with 13 bases in between. CDR3 DNA sequence: TGTGCCAGCAGGTACAGCACTGAATCCTACGAGCAGTACTTC. It specifies CASRYSTESYEQYF.

The J gene is TRBJ1-3, the V gene TRBV19; 10 nucleotides match TRBD1. Germline V lookup: CDR1 LNHDA, CDR2 SQIVND (reference sequence). The CDR3 contains 15 residues. Trimming at V came to 4 bases and at J to 4 bases, leaving 4 bases not matched to a gene. The CDR3 nucleotides read TGTGCCAGTAGTACCGGGACAGGGGCCGGAAACACCATATATTTT. Encoded protein: CASSTGTGAGNTIYF. Variable domain in full (rest from reference TRBV19 and TRBJ1-3): DGGITQSPKYLFRKEGQNVTLSCEQNLNHDAMYWYRQDPGQGLRLIYYSQIVNDFQKGDIAEGYSVSREKKESFPLTVTSAQKNPTAFYLCASSTGTGAGNTIYFGEGSWLTVV.

This rearrangement joins TRBV27 to TRBJ2-3; 10 bases line up with TRBD2. Germline CDR1 MNHEY, CDR2 SMNVEV (reference sequence). Trimming cost V 6 bases and J 2 bases; bases outside gene matches: 5. The CDR3 has 15 amino acids. CDR3 residues: CASSRGLADTDTQYF. The CDR3 bases are TGTGCCAGCAGCCGCGGACTAGCGGACACAGATACGCAGTATTTT.

The chain couples TRBV20-1 to TRBJ1-1; D might be TRBD1 (6 bases). The CDR3 runs to 11 residues. Per the germline V gene, CDR1 is DFQATT and CDR2 is SNEGSKA (reference sequence). V was shortened by 7 bases and J by 3 bases, with 9 bases between the two germline ends. CDR3 region: CSVTGHTEAFF. For the CDR3, the DNA is TGCAGTGTCACAGGGCACACTGAAGCTTTCTTT.

The V call is TRBV6-6, the J call TRBJ1-5; 8 positions agree with TRBD1. Germline lookup yields CDR1 MNHNY and CDR2 SVGAGI (reference sequence). The CDR3 has 15 amino acids. Unmatched junction bases numbered 1, after V lost 1 base and J lost 2 bases. The CDR3 nucleotides read TGTGCCAGCAGTTACTGGACAGGGCGCAATCAGCCCCAGCATTTT. It yields the protein CASSYWTGRNQPQHF.

The chain links TRBV5-1 to TRBJ2-5, with TRBD1 matching 7 bases. V was pared by 4 bases and J by 5 bases, with 11 bases of the junction left unmatched. The CDR3 covers 15 residues. Looked up from germline, CDR1 is SGHRS and CDR2 is YFSETQ. Here the CDR3 DNA reads TGCGCCAGCAGCCCCCGGGACACCAGGGGGGAGACCCAGTACTTC. Translating gives CASSPRDTRGETQYF.

The chain links TRBV15 to TRBJ1-2; D unresolved. The CDR3 length is 15 residues. Between the trimmed V and J ends, which lost 0 bases and 2 bases, there was a span of 10 bases. Looked up from germline, CDR1 is LNHNV and CDR2 is YYDKDF (reference sequence). CDR3 sequence (DNA): TGTGCCACCAGCAGAGATGAATACAGAAACTATGGCTACACCTTC. The encoded protein is CATSRDEYRNYGYTF.

The chain recombines TRBV7-7 with TRBJ1-2; the match to TRBD1 covers 12 bases. Germline CDR1 SSHAT, CDR2 FNYEAQ (reference sequence). Trimming cost V 1 base and J 8 bases; bases outside gene matches: 5. This CDR3 is built from 15 residues. The DNA for the CDR3 is TGTGCCAGCAGCTTAGGGGACAGGGGGCTGAAGGGCTACACCTTC. It encodes CASSLGDRGLKGYTF.

V usage is TRBV19 and J usage is TRBJ2-5; perhaps TRBD1 as D (5 bases). V gave up 3 bases and J gave up 7 bases, with 12 bases separating them. This CDR3 has 13 amino acids. CDR1 LNHDA and CDR2 SQIVND come from the germline V gene (reference sequence). The DNA for the CDR3 is TGTGCCAGTAGTATCGACAGTATAGGGACCCAGTACTTC. Amino acid sequence: CASSIDSIGTQYF.

The chain joins TRBV27 to TRBJ2-3, with TRBD2 matching 11 bases. This CDR3 has 15 residues. Trimming cost V 4 bases and J 3 bases; bases outside gene matches: 3. From germline, CDR1 is MNHEY and CDR2 SMNVEV (reference sequence). This CDR3 is CASSSLAGGTDTQYF. CDR3 sequence (DNA): TGTGCCAGCAGTTCGCTAGCGGGAGGTACAGATACGCAGTATTTT.

The V gene is TRBV25-1, the J gene TRBJ2-1; a possible D gene is TRBD2 (6 bases). Germline CDR1 reads MGHDK; CDR2 reads SYGVNS. The CDR3 has 15 amino acids. Trimming shortened V by 4 bases and J by 9 bases, and 19 bases separated the two germline ends. The CDR3 region has the DNA TGTGCCAGCAGTGGACTAGTGCCCTTTAGTAGTGAGCAGTTCTTC. Translated: CASSGLVPFSSEQFF. Based on the CDR3 plus reference TRBV25-1 and TRBJ2-1, the full variable domain is EADIYQTPRYLVIGTGKKITLECSQTMGHDKMYWYQQDPGMELHLIHYSYGVNSTEKGDLSSESTVSRIRTEHFPLTLESARPSHTSQYLCASSGLVPFSSEQFFGPGTRLTVL.

The chain couples TRBV11-3 to TRBJ2-2; 7 nucleotides match TRBD2. This CDR3 contains 13 residues. The trim removed 8 bases at V and 6 bases at J, leaving 6 bases unmatched. From germline, CDR1 is SGHNT and CDR2 YENEEA. The CDR3 spells CASAPAGPGELFF. CDR3 nucleotide sequence: TGTGCCAGCGCACCAGCGGGACCCGGGGAGCTGTTTTTT. Looking up the rest from reference TRBV11-3 and TRBJ2-2 gives the full variable domain: EAGVVQSPRYKIIEKKQPVAFWCNPISGHNTLYWYLQNLGQGPELLIRYENEEAVDDSQLPKDRFSAERLKGVDSTLKIQPAELGDSAVYLCASAPAGPGELFFGEGSRLTVL.

This clone was observed once. V is TRBV7-2 and J is TRBJ2-1; D may be TRBD1 (7 bases). This CDR3 has 14 residues. Looked up from germline, CDR1 is SGHTA and CDR2 is FQGNSA. V was pared by 1 base and J by 9 bases, with 13 bases between. The CDR3 region is CASSLVGGGGEQFF. CDR3 bases: TGTGCCAGCAGCTTAGTAGGAGGGGGCGGTGAGCAGTTCTTC. Drawing the rest from reference TRBV7-2 and TRBJ2-1, the complete variable domain is GAGVSQSPSNKVTEKGKDVELRCDPISGHTALYWYRQSLGQGLEFLIYFQGNSAPDKSGLPSDRFSAERTGGSVSTLTIQRTQQEDSAVYLCASSLVGGGGEQFFGPGTRLTVL.

The chain couples TRBV11-2 to TRBJ2-7, with D perhaps TRBD1 (5 bases). Looked up from germline, CDR1 is SGHAT and CDR2 is FQNNGV. The CDR3 totals 14 residues. V was pared by 3 bases and J by 7 bases, with 16 bases between. CDR3 loop: CASSFGQQEREQYF. CDR3 nucleotides: TGTGCCAGCAGCTTCGGCCAACAGGAGCGTGAGCAGTACTTC.

The chain recombines TRBV12-5 with TRBJ2-2; D is perhaps TRBD2 (6 bases). This CDR3 is 14 amino acids long. V was trimmed by 2 bases and J by 4 bases, leaving 8 bases between them. Germline V gene lookup returns CDR1 LGHNT and CDR2 FRNRAP. The CDR3: CASGLTGSTGELFF. The DNA for the CDR3 is TGTGCTAGTGGTTTGACCGGGAGCACCGGGGAGCTGTTTTTT. Based on the CDR3 plus reference TRBV12-5 and TRBJ2-2, the full variable domain is DARVTQTPRHKVTEMGQEVTMRCQPILGHNTVFWYRQTMMQGLELLAYFRNRAPLDDSGMPKDRFSAEMPDATLATLKIQPSEPRDSAVYFCASGLTGSTGELFFGEGSRLTVL.